Below, 21 T cell receptor beta chains from the same sample are listed, as sequenced in a study of T cell responses to AZD1222 COVID-19 vaccine. Clones were sequenced by immunoSEQ multiplex PCR, and TCRdb holds only the in-frame ones, with some missing. The table includes 90,000 to 130,000 clones, 80% to 85% detected once. Sequenced here: peripheral blood, sampled on day 0 of AZD1222 vaccination. The receptors were gathered from an adult in good health.

The gene calls are TRBV7-9 and TRBJ1-3; TRBD1 matches 8 bases. CDR1 SEHNR and CDR2 FQNEAQ come from the germline V gene (reference sequence). With V trimmed by 5 bases and J by 8 bases, 11 bases remained unmatched. The CDR3 is 15 residues long. CDR3: CASSQQRTGKYTIYF. DNA for the CDR3: TGTGCCAGCAGCCAACAGAGGACAGGGAAATACACCATATATTTT.

The rearrangement uses TRBV7-9 and TRBJ1-2; 7 bases line up with TRBD1. This CDR3 region has 13 residues. V was clipped by 5 bases and J by 8 bases; unmatched bases: 8. CDR1 is SEHNR and CDR2 is FQNEAQ in the germline V gene (reference sequence). The CDR3 region has the DNA TGTGCCAGCAGCCTCACAGGGGTGGAAGGCTACACCTTC. Its protein is CASSLTGVEGYTF.

J is TRBJ2-2 and V is TRBV5-1; D gene uncertain. This CDR3 region has 13 residues. The germline CDR1 and CDR2 sequences are SGHRS and YFSETQ. V was shortened by 3 bases and J by 0 bases, with 3 bases between the two germline ends. CDR3 DNA: TGCGCCAGCAGCTCCTCGAACACCGGGGAGCTGTTTTTT. Its protein is CASSSSNTGELFF.

This clone was detected a few times. The genes are TRBV11-3 and TRBJ2-2, with TRBD1 as a possible D gene (6 bases). CDR3 length equals 15 residues. CDR1 SGHNT and CDR2 YENEEA come from the germline V gene. Trimming removed 2 bases from V and 2 bases from J, with 9 bases in between. In nucleotides, the CDR3 is TGTGCCAGCAGCTTATTACAGGGCAACACCGGGGAGCTGTTTTTT. It yields the protein CASSLLQGNTGELFF. Together with reference TRBV11-3 and TRBJ2-2, the CDR3 gives the full variable domain: EAGVVQSPRYKIIEKKQPVAFWCNPISGHNTLYWYLQNLGQGPELLIRYENEEAVDDSQLPKDRFSAERLKGVDSTLKIQPAELGDSAVYLCASSLLQGNTGELFFGEGSRLTVL.

V is TRBV21-1 and J is TRBJ2-3; TRBD2 is the table's D call and was not checked against the DNA. TRBV21-1 is reported as a pseudogene. The CDR3 runs 15 residues. CDR3 sequence (DNA): TGTGCCAGCGGGGGGGTTCCCCACAAGGCGGATACGCAGTATTTT. Translation: CASGGVPHKADTQYF.

This sequence joins TRBV18 and TRBJ1-4; possible D gene TRBD1, 5 bases. In germline, CDR1 is KGHSH, CDR2 LQKENI. Trimming took 5 bases from V and 3 from J, leaving 7 bases between them. CDR3 length equals 13 residues. This CDR3 is CASSRGSNEKLFF. DNA for the CDR3: TGTGCCAGCTCAAGGGGATCTAATGAAAAACTGTTTTTT.

The chain links TRBV7-2 to TRBJ1-1, with TRBD1 as a possible D gene (5 bases). Looked up from germline, CDR1 is SGHTA and CDR2 is FQGNSA. The V and J ends lost 5 bases and 4 bases respectively, with 14 bases between them. The CDR3 consists of 14 residues. The CDR3 loop is CASSPTRGFTEAFF. The CDR3 region has the DNA TGTGCCAGCAGCCCAACACGGGGGTTCACTGAAGCTTTCTTT.

The rearrangement links TRBV5-6 to TRBJ1-2; D gene unclear. The CDR3 is 13 amino acids. V gave up 4 bases and J gave up 4 bases, with 11 bases separating them. CDR1 and CDR2 from the germline V gene are SGHDT and YYEEEE. In DNA form, the CDR3 reads TGTGCCAGCAGCGAAGTCCCGTCCTATGGCTACACCTTC. Amino acids: CASSEVPSYGYTF.

The chain uses TRBV6-5 and TRBJ1-4; D is unclear. V lost 8 bases and J 11 bases, leaving 15 bases between the germline ends. The CDR3 contains 12 residues. Germline CDR1 is MNHEY and CDR2 is SVGAGI. The CDR3 DNA reads as TGTGCCAGCGGACCACTCCGGCGGAAACTGTTTTTT. It codes for CASGPLRRKLFF.

The chain has TRBV28 and TRBJ1-2; 7 bases map to TRBD1. The CDR3 is 15 residues long. Germline CDR1 and CDR2: MDHEN and SYDVKM. V lost 7 bases and J lost 0; bases outside the gene matches: 8. The CDR3 protein is CASNLDRASNYGYTF. The CDR3 DNA reads as TGTGCCAGCAACCTAGACAGGGCTTCTAACTATGGCTACACCTTC.

The gene calls are TRBV18 and TRBJ2-1, with D perhaps TRBD1 (5 bases). The CDR3 extends over 15 amino acids. Germline lookup yields CDR1 KGHSH and CDR2 LQKENI. The V gene lost 0 bases and the J gene lost 3 bases, with 9 bases spanning the gap. The CDR3 is CASSPPRRDYNEQFF. The CDR3 DNA follows: TGTGCCAGCTCACCACCACGCAGGGACTACAATGAGCAGTTCTTC. Supplemented by reference TRBV18 and TRBJ2-1, the full variable domain reads NAGVMQNPRHLVRRRGQEARLRCSPMKGHSHVYWYRQLPEEGLKFMVYLQKENIIDESGMPKERFSAEFPKEGPSILRIQQVVRGDSAAYFCASSPPRRDYNEQFFGPGTRLTVL.

This clone was detected only once. The CDR3 bases are TGTGCCAGCAGCACGGGACTAGTGGTCGGGGAGCTGTTTTTT. This translates into CASSTGLVVGELFF. The rearrangement joins TRBV5-4 to TRBJ2-2; 8 bases are a match to TRBD2. The germline CDR1 and CDR2 sequences are SGHNT and YYREEE (reference sequence). The CDR3 extends over 14 amino acids. Trimming took 4 bases from V and 7 from J; bases not matched to a gene: 6.

The V call is TRBV6-5, the J call TRBJ2-7; tentatively, D is TRBD1 (6 bases). The CDR3 extends over 14 amino acids. The germline gives CDR1 MNHEY, CDR2 SVGAGI. Trimming removed 2 bases from V and 3 bases from J, with 11 bases in between. Here the CDR3 DNA reads TGTGCCAGCAGTTACCAGGACAGAGTCTACGAGCAGTACTTC. Encoded protein: CASSYQDRVYEQYF.

This clone has just one count. The chain is built from TRBV2 and TRBJ1-2; 10 nucleotides line up with TRBD1. CDR1 is SNHLY, CDR2 FYNNEI, per germline. The CDR3 sequence is 14 residues long. V shed 6 bases, J shed 4 bases, and the junction held 5 bases outside the gene matches. The CDR3 DNA follows: TGTGCCAGCAGCGGGGACAGGGGCATCTATGGCTACACCTTC. This encodes CASSGDRGIYGYTF.

V is TRBV7-2 and J is TRBJ1-1; D is uncertain. The CDR3 consists of 15 residues. CDR1 and CDR2 (germline): SGHTA, FQGNSA. V was clipped by 0 bases and J by 3 bases, with 11 bases between them. CDR3 amino acids: CASSLASRQDTEAFF. CDR3 nucleotide sequence: TGTGCCAGCAGCTTAGCCTCCAGACAAGACACTGAAGCTTTCTTT. The full variable domain, completed using reference TRBV7-2 and TRBJ1-1, is GAGVSQSPSNKVTEKGKDVELRCDPISGHTALYWYRQSLGQGLEFLIYFQGNSAPDKSGLPSDRFSAERTGGSVSTLTIQRTQQEDSAVYLCASSLASRQDTEAFFGQGTRLTVV.

The V gene is TRBV18, the J gene TRBJ1-6, with 8 nucleotides matching TRBD1. There are 15 residues in the CDR3. The germline V gene encodes CDR1 KGHSH and CDR2 LQKENI. The J segment lost 7 bases and the V segment lost 8 bases, leaving 10 bases of the junction unmatched. The CDR3 loop is CASATGVEGNSPLHF. The DNA of the CDR3 is TGTGCCAGCGCGACAGGGGTTGAGGGCAATTCACCCCTCCACTTT.

The rearrangement uses TRBV2 and TRBJ2-5, with 10 nucleotides matching TRBD1. The V gene's germline CDR1 is SNHLY and CDR2 FYNNEI. With 7 bases clipped from V and 4 bases from J, the junction kept 3 bases outside the gene matches. The CDR3 covers 13 residues. The CDR3 protein is CASKGDRGETQYF. The DNA of the CDR3 is TGTGCCAGCAAGGGGGACAGGGGAGAGACCCAGTACTTC.

The chain carries TRBV7-9 and TRBJ2-1, with D maybe TRBD1 (5 bases). V was cut by 5 bases and J by 6 bases, with 17 bases left in between. Germline CDR1 SEHNR, CDR2 FQNEAQ (reference sequence). The length of the CDR3 is 15 residues. CDR3 sequence (DNA): TGTGCCAGCAGCCGCCGACCGGTTAGGGGCAATGAGCAGTTCTTC. Protein sequence: CASSRRPVRGNEQFF.

The chain is built from TRBV29-1 and TRBJ1-1; no firm D call. This CDR3 comprises 14 residues. With 6 bases removed from V and 4 bases from J, the gap between germline ends came to 18 bases. The germline V gene has CDR1 SQVTM and CDR2 ANQGSEA. CDR3 nucleotides: TGCAGCGTACGCCAGTTCGAGGAGGGCACTGAAGCTTTCTTT. Encoded protein: CSVRQFEEGTEAFF.

The rearrangement joins TRBV9 to TRBJ2-2; D possibly matches TRBD1 or TRBD2 (5 bases each). V was clipped by 3 bases and J by 4 bases, with 10 bases between them. This CDR3 is built from 14 residues. Per the germline V gene, CDR1 is SGDLS and CDR2 is YYNGEE. CDR3: CASSDGGITGELFF. The CDR3 nucleotides read TGTGCCAGCAGCGATGGGGGAATCACCGGGGAGCTGTTTTTT.

The chain is built from TRBV27 and TRBJ1-1, with D possibly TRBD1 on 5 matching bases. V dropped 5 bases and J dropped 2 bases, with 9 bases sitting between them. CDR3 length equals 13 residues. The germline CDR1 and CDR2 sequences are MNHEY and SMNVEV (reference sequence). This CDR3 is CASSKQENTEAFF. The CDR3 DNA follows: TGTGCCAGCAGTAAACAGGAAAACACTGAAGCTTTCTTT.